This entry is about one T cell receptor beta chain. This clonotype was seen a handful of times. Its specific antigen is unknown. Per-base qualities were not stored, and no clone one base away is much larger. The receptor library was made with RT-PCR. Sequencing used an Illumina HiSeq 2500. In TCRdb, the public reads were trimmed at Q25 with fastp and aligned with MiXCR, with productive beta chains retained. Rows are unified per CDR3 protein, each entry keeping the most common DNA and genes. The sample table contains about 480,000 distinct CDR3 sequences; only one count was recorded for under 15% of them. The ten largest clones take up around 13% of the sample. This sample's time point label indicates: 45 to 55 days after influenza vaccine administration. This sample is part of a study of response to subunit inactivated influenza vaccine (dated by TCRdb to between 2017 and 2018). Background on the whole study: To follow how T cells responded to a trivalent subunit inactivated influenza vaccine, the researchers relied on deep quantitative profiling of the T cell receptor repertoire.

Via the germline V gene, CDR1 is KGHDR and CDR2 SFDVKD. Spanning cysteine to phenylalanine, the CDR3 consists of 13 amino acids. The sequence is cut down to CDR3 DNA, 39 bases in frame from base 1. V sheds 5 bases and J sheds 0 bases, leaving 6 bases between their ends. Summary of the overall study and its limitations: The authors suggested that each seasonal influenza vaccination may recruit only a limited number of new T cells.

The sequencing here drew on PBMCs from blood, taken roughly 46 days after vaccination. This TCR was recovered from a man in his fifties who received an inactivated influenza vaccine. Donor details come from another sample of the same person, matched by shared clones. Here the chain combines TRBV24-1 and TRBJ1-1; the D segment could be TRBD1, given 5 matching bases. The CDR3 region reads CATSAGMNTEAFF. The sequenced DNA: TGTGCCACCAGTGCAGGGATGAACACTGAAGCTTTCTTT.